Described below is a single T cell receptor beta chain sequence and its context. This clone's antigen is unknown. Nothing much larger sits one base from this clone, and base qualities are not available. The source of the sample is a study of cytomegalovirus exposure and HLA in healthy donors (dated by TCRdb to the late 2010s). Broadly, across the study: An earlier analysis of a few hundred of the donors reported approximately 300 Gb of sequence data and around 110 million unique TCR beta sequences obtained from some 200 million T cells. Roughly 300 gigabases of sequencing data and around 90 million unique TCR sequences made up an early release that covered 500 to 650 HLA-typed donors. Among the 398 genotyped donors, approximately 81% belonged to the genetic ancestry cluster associated with self-reported Caucasian donors. The study aimed to test whether cataloging public T cell receptors could reveal signatures of past pathogen exposure. The T cell repertoires of 666 subjects were profiled by immunosequencing and related to cytomegalovirus serostatus. A separate validation cohort of 100 to 150 different subjects was used in addition to the roughly 670-subject first cohort. To predict cytomegalovirus infection status, the study brought together high-throughput TCR immunosequencing, statistical association of individual TCRs with disease status, and machine learning. A later analysis re-analyzed previously published TCR beta repertoires from roughly 630 donors and added high-resolution HLA genotyping to study TCR occurrence patterns. Rather than drawing on any new phenotypic data, the later analysis identified candidate immune exposures from TCR beta sequences and the way those sequences occurred across donors. An earlier analysis of about 620 of the donors applied high-throughput TCR beta sequencing to assess whether each TCR beta V gene segment acted as functional or pseudogenic. Donor age, sex, ethnicity and CMV serostatus were collected together with the repertoire data. A later genetic analysis took genome-wide SNP genotypes for 398 of the 666 donors and used that subset as a discovery cohort. Every discovery cohort repertoire had been produced on one sequencing platform. Both class I and class II loci were covered by HLA typing, at four-digit resolution. Typing coverage varied by locus: roughly 620-630 donors for A, B, C, DRB1 and DQB1; roughly 560 for DQA1; over 600 for DPA1; roughly 450 for DPB1. Four to six DR-DQ haplotypes were handled as single units for association and clustering, since linkage in the cohort was strong. On average, approximately 250,000 unique TCR beta nucleotide sequences were sequenced per donor among fewer than 500 genotyped donors of the cohort, with roughly a sixth of those sequences being non-productive.

Receptor libraries were prepared by the immunoSEQ multiplex PCR assay. A mixture of 60 forward primers for TCR Vbeta segments and 13 reverse primers for TCR Jbeta segments was used in the multiplex PCR. Amplification of the CDR3 region of rearranged TCR beta genes was performed with a multiplex PCR assay on genomic DNA. The Illumina HiSeq System was used to sequence the amplified TCR beta libraries as 87-base-pair reads. Processing in the source paper ran as follows. A later analysis counted 65 million to 90 million unique TCR beta chains across the 650 to 700 repertoires, and approximately 11 million of these chains were shared by at least two donors. To remove PCR and sequencing errors, raw reads were error-corrected and collapsed into unique sequences using a nearest-neighbor algorithm that merged closely related sequences. CDR3 sequences were aligned to IMGT reference sequences to assign V, D and J gene segments. For a sequence to be retained, a match of at least six nucleotides was required to both a V gene segment and a J gene segment. A rearrangement counted as productive if the CDR3 had no stop codons and remained in frame with V and J, and every other rearrangement counted as non-productive. Following IMGT convention, CDR3 was defined as the stretch from the second conserved V-encoded cysteine to the conserved J-encoded phenylalanine. The earlier analysis of approximately 500 of the donors excluded sequences that lacked an unambiguous match to a single V gene segment. An earlier analysis of 550 to 650 of the donors classified V segments as functional when productive rearrangements were above 56.7% and as segregating when the standard deviation between donors was above 5%. A statistical classification framework was built to diagnose cytomegalovirus status from the catalog of TCR beta chain sequences. V and J gene assignment, in a later analysis, came from comparing TCR nucleotide sequences with IMGT/GENE-DB human TR gene sequences. Using the TCRdist pipeline, a later analysis assigned CDR3 sequences along with most-parsimonious VDJ recombination scenarios. In a later analysis, each TCR beta chain was defined by its CDR3 amino acid sequence together with its V-gene family, and reads lacking a unique V-gene family were excluded. As a way to deal with suspected cross-contamination and a sequencing artifact, a later analysis dropped under 600 nucleotide sequences that were highly shared and had low generation probability. In a later analysis, a clonal expansion index was calculated for each public chain from normalized within-repertoire ranks of inferred template counts. In a later analysis, generation probabilities were computed using a VDJ recombination model fitted to out-of-frame rearrangements, and the results were checked against IGoR. In a later analysis, TCR-TCR, TCR-HLA and TCR-CMV co-occurrence was scored with hypergeometric tests, and a repertoire-size bias correction was applied to TCR pairs. A later analysis estimated false discovery rates by permuting HLA or CMV assignments 20 times. In a later analysis, co-occurring TCRs were grouped using DBSCAN, and TCRdist sequence similarity was added for clustering within HLA-allele-positive subsets. Repertoires with fewer than 30,000 or more than 120,000 public chains, plus five repertoires with anomalous nucleotide sharing, were excluded from co-occurrence clustering. The immuneACCESS repertoire file appears here via TCRdb, limited to in-frame rearrangements. These files lack a portion of the clones; in checked studies, under half of the deficit traces to unresolved V genes, and the cause of the others is not known. That table is the source of V, J and clone size, and D and trimming were worked out from the DNA. For this sample there are some 160,000 clones; 60% to 80% appear just once. Jointly, the top ten make up 2% to 2.5% of the sample.

The cohort was made up of approximately 670 healthy bone marrow donors. Cohort members were all nominally healthy when sampled, although unrecorded immune exposures were likely present. The donor was CMV seropositive and belonged to the group of more than 250 seropositive cohort members. A peripheral blood sample was provided by each donor, and peripheral blood mononuclear cells were used for TCR beta sequencing. Genomic DNA was extracted from the blood cell samples with the Qiagen DNeasy Blood Extraction Kit. Study-level results and caveats: When HLA alleles, especially DR and DQ, strongly co-occurred, TCR associations were difficult to assign to individual alleles. Most CMV-associated TCR beta chains appeared to be HLA-restricted in a later analysis, and the HLA associations seemed to be driven largely by CMV exposure. The 87-base-pair reads could not distinguish some IMGT-functional V segments, including TRBV6-2 and TRBV6-3, so those segments were excluded. The cohort was sequenced for TCR beta chains only, and without alpha or paired-chain data the features that could be detected were limited. A few of the identified cytomegalovirus-associated TCR beta chains were confirmed in vitro to be specific for cytomegalovirus antigens. A later analysis found that TCR association rates varied across HLA loci, with DRB1 alleles showing the most associated TCRs and HLA-C alleles the fewest. Broadly in line with IMGT annotations, most TCR beta V segments showed up in productive rearrangements about 87% or about 30% of the time in an earlier analysis of roughly 590 of the donors. According to a later analysis, parvovirus B19, influenza, CMV and Epstein-Barr virus appeared linked to several top co-occurrence clusters. A further reported finding was that TCR beta sequences accurately predicted the HLA-A and HLA-B alleles for most subjects in the first cohort. The sequencing pipeline was judged likely to have produced a cluster of highly shared sequence variants as a technical artifact. Roughly uniform sequencing depth across donors was assumed in presence/absence analyses, although this assumption may not hold. In a later analysis, HLA-associated TCR beta chains showed more clonal expansion and lower generation probabilities than non-associated chains that were equally common. Because some donors lacked HLA typing at each locus, the association tests relied only on the typed subset. Most TCR sequences were seen in very few donors, while some public TCRs were found in many individuals. The authors suggested that the approach could potentially be generalized to other disease states and immunological phenotypes. Correlated functional status among segregating V segments might reflect linkage disequilibrium, but an unknown experimental factor could not be ruled out. V-gene and J-gene trimming of TCR beta chains was associated with a missense DCLRE1C variant in a later genetic analysis, and the association was replicated in an independent cohort. The earlier analysis of almost 600 of the donors excluded fewer than 20 rarely observed V segments, including chromosome 9 orphons, because counts were too low. According to a later genetic analysis, donors in an Asian-associated ancestry cluster had fewer N-insertions in productive TCRs than the roughly 700-donor mean. Immune exposure information for the cohort was limited to CMV serostatus. In a later analysis, around 17,000 TCR beta sequences were associated with specific HLA alleles at a false discovery rate of 0.05. In both the original and validation cohorts, the classifier was reported to diagnose cytomegalovirus status with high specificity and sensitivity. A total of 150 to 200 TCR beta chains were listed by the study as associated with cytomegalovirus.

V and J are truncated by 8 bases and 2 bases respectively, leaving an intervening sequence of 13 bases. Via the germline V gene, CDR1 is ENHRY and CDR2 SYGVKD. Counted from cysteine to phenylalanine, this CDR3 has 13 amino acids. The sequence is cut down to CDR3 DNA, 39 bases in frame from base 1. The clonotype comes from a man between 50 and 59 years old in good health and CMV-seropositive. Sequencing used PBMCs. The rearranged segments are TRBV10-3 and TRBJ2-7; the best D guess is TRBD1, with 5 bases matching. The DNA is as follows: TGTGCCATCGGGTTAGACAGCGCCTACGAGCAGTACTTC. This yields the protein CAIGLDSAYEQYF.